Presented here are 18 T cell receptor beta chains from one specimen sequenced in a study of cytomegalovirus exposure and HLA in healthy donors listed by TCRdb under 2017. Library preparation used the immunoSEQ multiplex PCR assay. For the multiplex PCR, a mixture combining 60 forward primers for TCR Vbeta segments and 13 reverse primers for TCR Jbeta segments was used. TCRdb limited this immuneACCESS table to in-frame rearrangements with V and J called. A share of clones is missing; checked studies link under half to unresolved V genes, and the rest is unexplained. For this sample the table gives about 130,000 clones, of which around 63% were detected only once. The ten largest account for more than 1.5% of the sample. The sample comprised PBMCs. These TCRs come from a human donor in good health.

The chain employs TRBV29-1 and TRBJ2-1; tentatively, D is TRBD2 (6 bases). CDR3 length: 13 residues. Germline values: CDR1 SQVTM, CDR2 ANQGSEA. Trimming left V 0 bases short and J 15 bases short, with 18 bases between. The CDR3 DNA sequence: TGCAGCGTTGAAGAAAGGGCGGGGCACCGACGGTTCTTC. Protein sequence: CSVEERAGHRRFF.

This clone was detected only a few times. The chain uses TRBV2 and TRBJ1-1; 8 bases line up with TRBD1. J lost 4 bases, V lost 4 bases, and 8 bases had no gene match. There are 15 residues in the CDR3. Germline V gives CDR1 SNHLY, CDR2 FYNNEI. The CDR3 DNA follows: TGTGCCAGCAGTGTGGACAGGGTCAGGGGCACTGAAGCTTTCTTT. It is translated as CASSVDRVRGTEAFF.

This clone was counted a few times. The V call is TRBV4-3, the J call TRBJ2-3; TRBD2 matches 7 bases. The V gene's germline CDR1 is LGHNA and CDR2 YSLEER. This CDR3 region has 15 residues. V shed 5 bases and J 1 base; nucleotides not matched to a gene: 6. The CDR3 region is CASSRGSGGTDTQYF. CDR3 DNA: TGCGCCAGCAGCAGGGGCAGCGGGGGCACAGATACGCAGTATTTT.

The CDR3 DNA sequence: TGCGCCAGCAGCTTGTCGCAGGGTATGTACGAGCAGTACTTC. This sequence encodes CASSLSQGMYEQYF. V gene TRBV5-1 combines with J gene TRBJ2-7; D possibly corresponds to TRBD1 (5 bases). The CDR3 has 14 residues. V lost 1 base and J lost 4, with 12 bases in between. Germline CDR1 SGHRS, CDR2 YFSETQ.

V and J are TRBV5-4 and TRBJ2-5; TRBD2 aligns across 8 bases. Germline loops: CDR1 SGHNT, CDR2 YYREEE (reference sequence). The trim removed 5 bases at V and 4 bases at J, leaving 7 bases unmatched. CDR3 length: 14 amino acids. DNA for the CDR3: TGTGCCAGCAGTGAAGCGGGAGACCTAGAGACCCAGTACTTC. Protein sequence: CASSEAGDLETQYF.

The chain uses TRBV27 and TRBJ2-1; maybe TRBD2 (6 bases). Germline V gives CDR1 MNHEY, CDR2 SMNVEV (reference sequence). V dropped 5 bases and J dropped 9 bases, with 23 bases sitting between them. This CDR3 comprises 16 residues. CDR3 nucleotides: TGTGCCAGCAGTCCCCGGGGTAGCGGCCCTATTGGTGAGCAGTTCTTC. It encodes CASSPRGSGPIGEQFF.

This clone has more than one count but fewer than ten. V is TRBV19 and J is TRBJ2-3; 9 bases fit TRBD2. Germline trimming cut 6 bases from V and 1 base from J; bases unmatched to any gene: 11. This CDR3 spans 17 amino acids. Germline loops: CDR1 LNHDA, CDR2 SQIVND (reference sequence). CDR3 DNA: TGTGCCAGTAGCCCCGGGGGTAGCGGGGGACGCACAGATACGCAGTATTTT. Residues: CASSPGGSGGRTDTQYF.

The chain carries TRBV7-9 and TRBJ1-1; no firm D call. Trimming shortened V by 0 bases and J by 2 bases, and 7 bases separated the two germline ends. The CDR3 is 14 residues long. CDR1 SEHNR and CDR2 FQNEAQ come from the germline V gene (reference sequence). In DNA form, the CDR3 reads TGTGCCAGCAGCTTAGCGCAGTCCAACACTGAAGCTTTCTTT. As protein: CASSLAQSNTEAFF.

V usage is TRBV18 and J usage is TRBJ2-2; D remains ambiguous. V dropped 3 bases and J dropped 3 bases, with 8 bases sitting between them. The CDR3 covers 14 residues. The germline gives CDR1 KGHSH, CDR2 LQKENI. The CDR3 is CASSPGPDTGELFF. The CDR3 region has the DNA TGTGCCAGCTCACCTGGGCCGGACACCGGGGAGCTGTTTTTT.

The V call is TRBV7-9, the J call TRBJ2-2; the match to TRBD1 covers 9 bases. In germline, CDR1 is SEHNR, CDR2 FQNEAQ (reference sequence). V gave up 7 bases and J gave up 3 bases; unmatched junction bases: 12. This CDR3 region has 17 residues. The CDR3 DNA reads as TGTGCCAGCACCCTACTAGGACAGGGGCGCGACACCGGGGAGCTGTTTTTT. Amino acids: CASTLLGQGRDTGELFF. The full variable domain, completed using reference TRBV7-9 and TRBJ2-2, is DTGVSQNPRHKITKRGQNVTFRCDPISEHNRLYWYRQTLGQGPEFLTYFQNEAQLEKSRLLSDRFSAERPKGSFSTLEIQRTEQGDSAMYLCASTLLGQGRDTGELFFGEGSRLTVL.

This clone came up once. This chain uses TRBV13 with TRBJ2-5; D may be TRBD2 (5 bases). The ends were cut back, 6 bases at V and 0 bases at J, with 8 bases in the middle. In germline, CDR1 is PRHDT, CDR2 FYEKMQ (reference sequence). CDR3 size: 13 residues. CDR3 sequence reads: CASRFSDQETQYF. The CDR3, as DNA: TGTGCCAGCAGATTTAGCGACCAAGAGACCCAGTACTTC. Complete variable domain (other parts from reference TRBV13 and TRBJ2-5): AAGVIQSPRHLIKEKRETATLKCYPIPRHDTVYWYQQGPGQDPQFLISFYEKMQSDKGSIPDRFSAQQFSDYHSELNMSSLELGDSALYFCASRFSDQETQYFGPGTRLLVL.

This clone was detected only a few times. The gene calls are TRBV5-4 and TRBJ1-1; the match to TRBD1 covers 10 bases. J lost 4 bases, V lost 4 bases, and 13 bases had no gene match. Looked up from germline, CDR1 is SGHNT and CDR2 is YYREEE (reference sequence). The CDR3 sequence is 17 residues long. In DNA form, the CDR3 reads TGTGCCAGCAGCGCCCCGGACAGGGGGATTCGGGGCACTGAAGCTTTCTTT. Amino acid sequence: CASSAPDRGIRGTEAFF.

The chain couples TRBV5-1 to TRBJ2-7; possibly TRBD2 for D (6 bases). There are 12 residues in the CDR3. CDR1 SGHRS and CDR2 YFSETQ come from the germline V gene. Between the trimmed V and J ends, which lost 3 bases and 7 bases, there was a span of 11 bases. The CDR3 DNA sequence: TGCGCCAGCAGCTCCGGGCGGGGAGAGCAGTACTTC. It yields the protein CASSSGRGEQYF.

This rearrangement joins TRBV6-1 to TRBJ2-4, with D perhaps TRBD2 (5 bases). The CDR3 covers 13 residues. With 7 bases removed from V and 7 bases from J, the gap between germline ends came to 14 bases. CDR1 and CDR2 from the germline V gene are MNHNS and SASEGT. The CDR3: CASKDGILNIQYF. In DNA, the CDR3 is TGTGCCAGCAAGGACGGGATTTTGAACATTCAGTACTTC.

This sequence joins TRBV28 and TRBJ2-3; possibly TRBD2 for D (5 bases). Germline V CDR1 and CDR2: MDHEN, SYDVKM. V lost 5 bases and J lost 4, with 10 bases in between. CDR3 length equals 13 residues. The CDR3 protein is CASSEPGADTQYF. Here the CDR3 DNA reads TGTGCCAGCAGTGAGCCCGGGGCAGATACGCAGTATTTT. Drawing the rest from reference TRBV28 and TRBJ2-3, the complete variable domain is DVKVTQSSRYLVKRTGEKVFLECVQDMDHENMFWYRQDPGLGLRLIYFSYDVKMKEKGDIPEGYSVSREKKERFSLILESASTNQTSMYLCASSEPGADTQYFGPGTRLTVL.

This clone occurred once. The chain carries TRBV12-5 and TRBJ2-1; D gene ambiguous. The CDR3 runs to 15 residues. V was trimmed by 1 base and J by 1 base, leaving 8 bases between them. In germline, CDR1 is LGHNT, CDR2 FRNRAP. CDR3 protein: CASGLGGGSYNEQFF. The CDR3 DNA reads TGTGCTAGTGGTTTGGGTGGCGGTTCCTACAATGAGCAGTTCTTC.

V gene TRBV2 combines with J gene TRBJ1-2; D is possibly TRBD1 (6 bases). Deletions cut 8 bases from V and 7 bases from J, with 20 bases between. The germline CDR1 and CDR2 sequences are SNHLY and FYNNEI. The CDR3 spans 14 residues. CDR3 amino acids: CASSSGRGGVGYTF. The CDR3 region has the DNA TGTGCCAGCTCATCTGGTAGAGGGGGGGTTGGCTACACCTTC.

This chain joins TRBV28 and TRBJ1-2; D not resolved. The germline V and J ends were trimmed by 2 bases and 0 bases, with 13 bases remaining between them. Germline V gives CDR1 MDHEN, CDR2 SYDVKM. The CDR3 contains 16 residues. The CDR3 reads CASSLGLNTANYGYTF. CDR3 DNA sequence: TGTGCCAGCAGTTTAGGGCTCAACACCGCTAACTATGGCTACACCTTC.